A selection of T cell receptor beta chains follows, all from one sample in a study of T cell repertoires in cytomegalovirus infection. TCRdb fed the reads into MiXCR, producing one record per CDR3 protein. This sample carries almost 500,000 distinct CDR3 sequences, roughly 12% of them seen once, and the ten largest clones take 9.5% to 13%. The sample comprised PBMCs. The receptors here all came from a human donor in good health (CMV status not recorded). Some clones in this sample may be carry-over from other donors' samples. Each CDR3 is given with its conserved first and last residue. D genes are given only for firm matches. Some rows have no size entry. The others give once, few or many, or a class for an expanded clone.

D gene	V gene	J gene	clone size	CDR3 protein	CDR3 DNA
NA	TRBV7-6	TRBJ1-1	many	CASSSEQGMNTEAFF	TGTGCCAGCAGCTCCGAACAGGGAATGAACACTGAAGCTTTCTTT
TRBD1	TRBV4-1	TRBJ1-5	many	CASSHHASGTGNQPQHF	TGCGCCAGCAGCCACCACGCGTCCGGGACAGGGAATCAGCCCCAGCATTTT
NA	TRBV7-9	TRBJ1-2	few	CASSVPGLREVEGYTF	TGTGCCAGCAGCGTCCCCGGACTCAGGGAGGTTGAAGGCTACACCTTC
TRBD2	TRBV7-9	TRBJ2-2	few	CASAGGTGELFF	TGTGCCAGCGCGGGGGGCACCGGGGAGCTGTTTTTT
NA	TRBV3-1	TRBJ2-7	NA	CASSPFENEQYF	TGTGCCAGCAGCCCCTTCGAAAACGAGCAGTACTTC
TRBD1	TRBV5-5	TRBJ1-1	NA	CASSSDRWMNTEAFF	TGTGCCAGCAGTTCGGACAGGTGGATGAACACTGAAGCTTTCTTT
TRBD1	TRBV7-9	TRBJ2-7	many	CASSLEGRTGVKSYEQYF	TGTGCCAGCAGCTTAGAGGGGAGGACAGGGGTAAAATCCTACGAGCAGTACTTC
NA	TRBV20-1	TRBJ1-1	many	CSARGGDTEAFF	TGCAGTGCTAGAGGCGGGGACACTGAAGCTTTCTTT
NA	TRBV4-1	TRBJ2-1	many	CASSQLALSYNEQFF	TGCGCCAGCAGCCAACTAGCCCTCTCCTACAATGAGCAGTTCTTC
TRBD2	TRBV3-1	TRBJ2-1	NA	CASSQAVGLAGNEQFF	TGTGCCAGCAGCCAAGCGGTAGGTCTAGCGGGGAATGAGCAGTTCTTC
TRBD2	TRBV7-9	TRBJ2-7	many	CASSSLAGGDEQYF	TGTGCCAGCAGCTCCTTAGCGGGAGGGGACGAGCAGTACTTC
TRBD2	TRBV20-1	TRBJ2-5	many	CSARASGIQETQYF	TGCAGTGCTAGGGCTAGCGGGATACAAGAGACCCAGTACTTC
TRBD1	TRBV29-1	TRBJ1-1	few	CSVAGGLNTEAFF	TGCAGCGTTGCAGGGGGCCTGAACACTGAAGCTTTCTTT
NA	TRBV3-1	TRBJ1-5	few	CASQEGTEGDQPQHF	TGTGCCAGTCAGGAGGGAACCGAGGGGGATCAGCCCCAGCATTTT
NA	TRBV3-1	TRBJ2-3	many	CASSPRGVSDTQYF	TGTGCCAGCAGCCCCCGAGGGGTCTCAGATACGCAGTATTTT
TRBD2	TRBV14	TRBJ2-7	NA	CASSQVSGGRNEQYF	TGTGCCAGCAGCCAAGTGTCGGGGGGAAGGAACGAGCAGTACTTC
TRBD2	TRBV29-1	TRBJ2-3	few	CSVARGREGTQYF	TGCAGCGTTGCTCGTGGTAGGGAGGGCACGCAGTATTTT
TRBD2	TRBV20-1	TRBJ2-3	NA	CSARGSLAGGLDTQYF	TGCAGTGCTAGAGGTAGCCTAGCGGGGGGCCTAGATACGCAGTATTTT
NA	TRBV2	TRBJ2-5	NA	CASKVYQETQYF	TGTGCCAGCAAAGTCTACCAAGAGACCCAGTACTTC
TRBD2	TRBV7-2	TRBJ2-5	many	CASSLATSGPETQYF	TGTGCCAGCAGCTTAGCGACTAGCGGGCCGGAGACCCAGTACTTC
TRBD2	TRBV6-5	TRBJ2-3	NA	CASSYGGGGTTDTQYF	TGTGCCAGCAGTTACGGAGGCGGGGGGACGACAGATACGCAGTATTTT
NA	TRBV19	TRBJ2-7	few	CASSISGEVPTYEQYF	TGTGCCAGTAGTATTTCGGGGGAGGTACCAACCTACGAGCAGTACTTC
TRBD1	TRBV7-3	TRBJ2-1	many	CASSPTGTGYNEQFF	TGTGCCAGCAGCCCGACCGGGACAGGATACAATGAGCAGTTCTTC
NA	TRBV27	TRBJ1-6	NA	CASSPPISYNSPLHF	TGTGCCAGCAGTCCGCCCATCTCCTATAATTCACCCCTCCACTTT
NA	TRBV9	TRBJ2-2	many	CASEDYTGELFF	TGTGCCAGCGAGGATTACACCGGGGAGCTGTTTTTT
TRBD2	TRBV6-5	TRBJ2-5	few	CASSYSRGLAGGQETQYF	TGTGCCAGCAGTTACTCCCGGGGACTAGCGGGAGGCCAAGAGACCCAGTACTTC
NA	TRBV12-3/TRBV12-4	TRBJ1-6	many	CASSSAGRTNSPLHF	TGTGCCAGCAGTAGCGCCGGGCGGACGAATTCACCCCTCCACTTT
TRBD2	TRBV11-2	TRBJ2-7	NA	CASSRLAGVRSYEQYF	TGTGCCAGCAGCCGTCTAGCGGGGGTCCGCTCCTACGAGCAGTACTTC
NA	TRBV5-1	TRBJ1-2	NA	CASMGQNYGYTF	TGCGCCAGCATGGGACAAAACTATGGCTACACCTTC
NA	TRBV6-1	TRBJ1-5	many	CASSIVQGGRQPQHF	TGTGCCAGCAGTATCGTACAGGGCGGTAGACAGCCCCAGCATTTT
TRBD2	TRBV29-1	TRBJ2-5	many	CSVERGDSGSPLTQYF	TGCAGCGTTGAAAGGGGGGATAGCGGGAGCCCATTGACCCAGTACTTC
TRBD2	TRBV19	TRBJ2-1	NA	CASSSGRGHSYNEQFF	TGTGCCAGCAGTAGCGGGAGGGGGCACTCCTACAATGAGCAGTTCTTC
TRBD1	TRBV6-1	TRBJ1-2	many	CASSGLRDRGYGYTF	TGTGCCAGCAGTGGGCTCCGGGACAGGGGCTATGGCTACACCTTC
NA	TRBV10-3	TRBJ2-2	many	CAIRDTGELFF	TGTGCCATCAGGGACACAGGGGAGCTGTTTTTT
TRBD1	TRBV19	TRBJ2-1	NA	CASSTQRQGRHYNEQFF	TGTGCCAGTAGTACCCAAAGACAGGGGAGGCATTACAATGAGCAGTTCTTC
NA	TRBV15	TRBJ1-2	many	CATSRAASSYGYTF	TGTGCCACCAGCAGAGCCGCCAGCTCCTATGGCTACACCTTC
TRBD1	TRBV19	TRBJ1-2	NA	CASSIVNRGSGYTF	TGTGCCAGTAGTATAGTCAACAGGGGTTCCGGCTACACCTTC
NA	TRBV29-1	TRBJ2-3	NA	CSGEGGSDTQYF	TGCAGCGGGGAGGGGGGCTCCGATACGCAGTATTTT